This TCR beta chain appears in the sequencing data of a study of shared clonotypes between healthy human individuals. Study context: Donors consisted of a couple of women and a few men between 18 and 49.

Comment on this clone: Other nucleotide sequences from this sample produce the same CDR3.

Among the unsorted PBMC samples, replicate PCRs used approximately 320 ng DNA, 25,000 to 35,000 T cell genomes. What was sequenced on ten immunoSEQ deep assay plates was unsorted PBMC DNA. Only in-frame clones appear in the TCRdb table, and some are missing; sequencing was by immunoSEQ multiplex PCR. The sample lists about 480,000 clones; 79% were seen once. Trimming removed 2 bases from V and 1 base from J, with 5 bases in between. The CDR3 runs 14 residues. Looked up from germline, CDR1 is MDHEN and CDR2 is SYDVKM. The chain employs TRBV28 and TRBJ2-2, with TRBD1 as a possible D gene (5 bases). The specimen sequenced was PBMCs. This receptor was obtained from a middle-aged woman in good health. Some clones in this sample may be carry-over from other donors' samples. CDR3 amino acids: CASSLGQNTGELFF. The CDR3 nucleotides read TGTGCCAGCAGTTTAGGACAGAACACCGGGGAGCTGTTTTTT.